The 19 T cell receptor beta chains below come from one sample, sequenced in a study of T cells after yellow fever vaccination (dated by TCRdb to between 2018 and 2021). Library preparation employed 5' RACE. Sequencing instrument: Illumina NovaSeq 6000. TCRdb reran the public reads through fastp at Q25 and MiXCR, keeping productive beta chains. When rows share a CDR3 protein, they turn into one entry using the most common DNA and genes. A total of 250,000 or so distinct CDR3 sequences appear in this sample, about 3.7% of them only once. Around 19% of the sample goes to the ten largest clones. The intended sense of this specimen's treatment or condition label: live attenuated yellow fever vaccine strain. Sample: PBMCs, taken 15 days after the yellow fever booster vaccination. Receptor source: a man between 18 and 35 years old who received the YFV17D yellow fever vaccine.

This clonotype has ten or more counts. The rearrangement links TRBV7-9 to TRBJ2-2; D may correspond to TRBD1 or TRBD2 (5 bases each). This CDR3 is built from 15 residues. Trimming pared 8 bases from V and 0 bases from J, leaving 13 bases between. CDR1 is SEHNR and CDR2 is FQNEAQ in the germline V gene (reference sequence). Written as DNA, the CDR3 is TGTGCCAGCGACGAGTGGGGGTCGAACACCGGGGAGCTGTTTTTT. It is translated as CASDEWGSNTGELFF. Full variable domain (outside the CDR3, taken from reference TRBV7-9 and TRBJ2-2): DTGVSQNPRHKITKRGQNVTFRCDPISEHNRLYWYRQTLGQGPEFLTYFQNEAQLEKSRLLSDRFSAERPKGSFSTLEIQRTEQGDSAMYLCASDEWGSNTGELFFGEGSRLTVL.

This clonotype was seen many times. The gene calls are TRBV20-1 and TRBJ1-4; D ambiguous. There are 13 residues in the CDR3. Trimming shortened V by 1 base and J by 4 bases, and 7 bases separated the two germline ends. Germline V gene sequence: CDR1 DFQATT, CDR2 SNEGSKA (reference sequence). CDR3 residues: CSARGVVNEKLFF. DNA of the CDR3: TGCAGTGCTAGAGGGGTCGTTAATGAAAAACTGTTTTTT.

At least ten counts were recorded for this clonotype. V gene TRBV5-4 combines with J gene TRBJ2-7; 9 nucleotides agree with TRBD2. The V segment lost 4 bases and the J segment 5 bases; nucleotides outside the gene matches: 16. The CDR3 is 17 residues long. Looked up from germline, CDR1 is SGHNT and CDR2 is YYREEE (reference sequence). Written as DNA, the CDR3 is TGTGCCAGCAGCGAAAGGGTCCTGGGACTAGCAGGTGACGAGCAGTACTTC. Protein product: CASSERVLGLAGDEQYF.

In this sample, this clonotype turned up many times. The gene calls are TRBV20-1 and TRBJ2-5; D possibly corresponds to TRBD2 (6 bases). The germline V gene has CDR1 DFQATT and CDR2 SNEGSKA (reference sequence). This CDR3 has 14 amino acids. The CDR3 region is CSALHQTRKETQYF. The CDR3 coding sequence is TGCAGCGCGCTACACCAGACTAGAAAAGAGACCCAGTACTTC.

This clonotype was observed at least ten times. The chain is built from TRBV19 and TRBJ2-2, with a possible D match to TRBD1 (6 bases). Germline V gene data show CDR1 as LNHDA and CDR2 as SQIVND (reference sequence). V lost 11 bases and J lost 4, with 17 bases in between. The CDR3 is 14 amino acids. CDR3 in amino acids: CAVGRQVTTGELFF. The CDR3 bases are TGTGCCGTAGGACGACAGGTGACCACCGGGGAGCTGTTTTTT.

This clonotype was counted at least ten times. The chain combines TRBV18 with TRBJ2-5; 7 bases match TRBD1. CDR3 length equals 14 residues. V gave up 1 base and J gave up 5 bases; unmatched junction bases: 4. Germline V lookup: CDR1 KGHSH, CDR2 LQKENI. This CDR3 reads CASSPQGALETQYF. The CDR3 DNA reads as TGTGCCAGCTCACCACAGGGGGCGTTGGAGACCCAGTACTTC. The full variable domain, with the rest looked up from reference TRBV18 and TRBJ2-5, is NAGVMQNPRHLVRRRGQEARLRCSPMKGHSHVYWYRQLPEEGLKFMVYLQKENIIDESGMPKERFSAEFPKEGPSILRIQQVVRGDSAAYFCASSPQGALETQYFGPGTRLLVL.

This clonotype occurred many times. V usage is TRBV7-6 and J usage is TRBJ2-6; TRBD2 agrees at 7 bases. Germline lookup yields CDR1 SGHVS and CDR2 FNYEAQ. The CDR3 sequence is 17 residues long. V shed 2 bases and J 4 bases; nucleotides not matched to a gene: 8. The chain's CDR3 is CASSLMISGTGANVLTF. The CDR3 nucleotides read TGTGCCAGCAGCTTAATGATCAGCGGGACCGGGGCCAACGTCCTGACTTTC.

This clonotype was counted many times. The chain joins TRBV6-1 to TRBJ2-5; perhaps TRBD1 as D (5 bases). The CDR3 extends over 16 amino acids. Germline V gene data show CDR1 as MNHNS and CDR2 as SASEGT. V dropped 3 bases and J dropped 4 bases, with 18 bases sitting between them. CDR3 in DNA: TGTGCCAGCAGTGATTGGGTCAGGGCTACTGGAGAGACCCAGTACTTC. Its translation: CASSDWVRATGETQYF.

This clonotype was seen repeatedly, ten times or more. J is TRBJ2-3 and V is TRBV12-3 or TRBV12-4, with 7 bases matching TRBD1. The V and J ends lost 8 bases and 0 bases, in that order; junction bases with no gene match: 5. The CDR3 is 14 amino acids. CDR3 DNA sequence: TGTGCCAGCGGCTGGACAGGCAGCACAGATACGCAGTATTTT. This codes for CASGWTGSTDTQYF.

This clonotype was seen at least ten times. The chain recombines TRBV5-6 with TRBJ2-2; possibly TRBD2 for D (6 bases). The CDR3 consists of 16 residues. From germline, CDR1 is SGHDT and CDR2 YYEEEE. Trimming took 4 bases from V and 4 from J, leaving 17 bases between them. The CDR3 bases are TGTGCCAGCAGCCGTTTCGGGCAGGGAGGCACCGGGGAGCTGTTTTTT. Its translation: CASSRFGQGGTGELFF.

This clonotype was counted at least ten times. The chain couples TRBV4-1 to TRBJ1-1; D unresolved. Germline V lookup: CDR1 MGHRA, CDR2 YSYEKL. CDR3 length: 14 amino acids. V was shortened by 2 bases and J by 1 base, with 8 bases between the two germline ends. The CDR3 sequence: CASSQLMGNTEAFF. The CDR3 region has the DNA TGCGCCAGCAGCCAATTGATGGGGAACACTGAAGCTTTCTTT.

There are many counts of this clonotype. V gene TRBV7-2 combines with J gene TRBJ1-6, with D tentatively TRBD1 (5 bases). This CDR3 contains 14 residues. With 6 bases removed from V and 7 bases from J, the gap between germline ends came to 13 bases. The germline gives CDR1 SGHTA, CDR2 FQGNSA. Here the CDR3 reads CASRPDRSNSPLHF. CDR3 nucleotide sequence: TGTGCCAGCAGGCCCGACAGAAGCAATTCACCCCTCCACTTT.

Ten or more counts support this clonotype. In DNA form, the CDR3 reads TGTGCCATCAGTGTTGAGACTGCAGATACGCAGTATTTT. Its protein product is CAISVETADTQYF. This chain connects TRBV10-3 to TRBJ2-3, with D unclear. The length of the CDR3 is 13 residues. V was clipped by 4 bases and J by 4 bases, with 9 bases between them. From germline, CDR1 is ENHRY and CDR2 SYGVKD.

This clonotype was counted at least ten times. V and J are TRBV5-1 and TRBJ1-1; D is perhaps TRBD1 (6 bases). The CDR3 has 16 residues. CDR1 is SGHRS and CDR2 is YFSETQ in the germline V gene. V gave up 4 bases and J gave up 0 bases, with 16 bases separating them. In nucleotides, the CDR3 is TGCGCCAGCAGCATACCGACAGGAGGGTTGAACACTGAAGCTTTCTTT. It specifies CASSIPTGGLNTEAFF.

This clonotype was observed at least ten times. The V gene is TRBV7-2, the J gene TRBJ1-1; D not certain. Germline V gene data show CDR1 as SGHTA and CDR2 as FQGNSA. This CDR3 is 14 amino acids long. The V end was cut by 1 base, the J end by 3 bases, with 9 bases between. The CDR3 bases are TGTGCCAGCAGCTTAGATAGGAGCTACACTGAAGCTTTCTTT. Protein: CASSLDRSYTEAFF.

The chain has TRBV19 and TRBJ1-2; D call uncertain. This CDR3 has 13 residues. The germline CDR1 and CDR2 sequences are LNHDA and SQIVND (reference sequence). V was shortened by 5 bases and J by 6 bases, with 13 bases between the two germline ends. This CDR3 is CASSVELRNGYTF. The CDR3 DNA reads as TGTGCCAGTAGTGTTGAACTGCGTAATGGCTACACCTTC.

This clonotype was counted at least ten times. This chain uses TRBV7-9 with TRBJ2-3, with 9 bases aligning to TRBD2. Germline V lookup: CDR1 SEHNR, CDR2 FQNEAQ (reference sequence). The CDR3 consists of 13 residues. The J segment lost 6 bases and the V segment lost 4 bases, leaving 2 bases of the junction unmatched. Here the CDR3 DNA reads TGTGCCAGCAGCTCTAGCGGGGCGGATACGCAGTATTTT. It specifies CASSSSGADTQYF.

This clonotype has a count of ten or more. The J gene is TRBJ2-2, the V gene TRBV7-2; TRBD1 might be the D (6 bases). This CDR3 is 14 amino acids long. V was trimmed by 3 bases and J by 3 bases, leaving 8 bases between them. CDR1 is SGHTA and CDR2 is FQGNSA in the germline V gene. Here the CDR3 reads CASSFYRDTGELFF. DNA of the CDR3: TGTGCCAGCAGCTTTTACAGGGACACCGGGGAGCTGTTTTTT.

This clonotype has ten or more counts. V and J are TRBV10-3 and TRBJ2-7, with D perhaps matching TRBD2 (6 bases). The CDR3 is 14 residues long. CDR1 and CDR2 from the germline V gene are ENHRY and SYGVKD. Trimming left V 4 bases short and J 3 bases short, with 13 bases between. The DNA of the CDR3 is TGTGCCATCAGTGTTTCGGAGGGCCACTACGAGCAGTACTTC. Translated, it gives CAISVSEGHYEQYF.